The source of this T cell receptor beta chain is a study of cytomegalovirus exposure and HLA in healthy donors (dated by TCRdb to 2016 to 2017). Looking at the study overall: An earlier analysis of some 620 of the donors reported approximately 280 Gb of sequence data and about 120 million unique TCR beta sequences obtained from some 200 million T cells. An early release that covered about 600 HLA-typed donors contained approximately 300 gigabases of sequencing data and about 84 million unique TCR sequences. Of the roughly 390 genotyped donors, 70% to 90% were placed in the genetic ancestry cluster associated with self-reported Caucasian donors. The study aimed to test whether cataloging public T cell receptors could reveal signatures of past pathogen exposure. The T cell repertoires of several hundred subjects were profiled by immunosequencing and related to cytomegalovirus serostatus. In addition to the first cohort of 650 to 800 subjects, a separate validation cohort of around 110 different subjects was used. The study combined high-throughput TCR immunosequencing, statistical association of individual TCRs with disease status, and machine learning to predict cytomegalovirus infection status. A later analysis re-analyzed previously published TCR beta repertoires from 500 to 700 donors and added high-resolution HLA genotyping to study TCR occurrence patterns. Rather than using new phenotypic data, the later analysis identified candidate immune exposures from TCR beta sequences and from how often those sequences occurred across donors. In an earlier analysis of 587 of the donors, high-throughput TCR beta sequencing was used to judge whether each TCR beta V gene segment behaved as functional or pseudogenic. Alongside the repertoire data, information on donor age, sex, ethnicity and CMV serostatus was compiled. A later genetic analysis took genome-wide SNP genotypes for about three fifths of the 666 donors and used that subset as a discovery cohort. Every discovery cohort repertoire had been produced on one sequencing platform. Class I and class II HLA loci were covered by the typing at four-digit resolution. Typing coverage differed by locus: A, B, C, DRB1 and DQB1 were typed in about 620-630 donors, DQA1 in 522, DPA1 in approximately 600, and DPB1 in around 440. About 5 DR-DQ haplotypes were handled as single units for association and clustering, since linkage in the cohort was strong. Among around 400 genotyped donors of the cohort, an average of approximately 200,000 unique TCR beta nucleotide sequences was sequenced per donor, of which about 18% were non-productive.

The CDR3 measures 15 amino acids from cysteine to phenylalanine. CDR3 DNA is the only sequence kept; it has 45 bases, read in frame from the first base. For CDR1 and CDR2, the germline V gene lists MNHEY and SVGAGI. V ends up 6 bases short and J 2 bases short, with an unmatched junction base count of 3. Receptor amplification or capture employed the immunoSEQ multiplex PCR assay. A mixture of 60 forward primers for TCR Vbeta segments and 13 reverse primers for TCR Jbeta segments was used in the multiplex PCR. A multiplex PCR assay on genomic DNA amplified the CDR3 region of rearranged TCR beta genes. The amplified TCR beta libraries were sequenced on the Illumina HiSeq System as 87-base-pair reads. The authors processed their data as follows. A later analysis tallied 75 million to 85 million unique TCR beta chains across the 600 to 700 repertoires, and around 9.9 million of those chains were shared by two or more donors. Raw reads were error-corrected and collapsed into unique sequences by a nearest-neighbor algorithm in which closely related sequences were merged to remove PCR and sequencing errors. V, D and J gene segments were assigned by aligning CDR3 sequences to IMGT reference sequences. Each retained sequence needed at least a six-nucleotide match to both a V gene segment and a J gene segment. A rearrangement counted as productive if the CDR3 had no stop codons and remained in frame with V and J, and every other rearrangement counted as non-productive. Following IMGT convention, CDR3 was defined as the stretch from the second conserved V-encoded cysteine to the conserved J-encoded phenylalanine. The earlier analysis of approximately 500 of the donors excluded sequences that lacked an unambiguous match to a single V gene segment. An earlier analysis of 450 to 650 of the donors called V segments functional above 56.7% productive rearrangements and segregating when the between-donor standard deviation exceeded 5%. A statistical classification framework was developed to diagnose cytomegalovirus status using the catalog of TCR beta chain sequences. In a later analysis, V and J genes were assigned by comparing TCR nucleotide sequences against IMGT/GENE-DB human TR gene sequences. In a later analysis, CDR3 sequences and most-parsimonious VDJ recombination scenarios were assigned using the TCRdist pipeline. In a later analysis, each TCR beta chain was defined by its CDR3 amino acid sequence together with its V-gene family, and reads lacking a unique V-gene family were excluded. To address suspected cross-contamination and a sequencing artifact, a later analysis removed under 600 highly shared, low-generation-probability nucleotide sequences. For each public chain, a later analysis derived a clonal expansion index from normalized ranks of inferred template counts within each repertoire. Generation probabilities in a later analysis came from a VDJ recombination model fitted to out-of-frame rearrangements, and those results were checked against IGoR. In a later analysis, TCR-TCR, TCR-HLA and TCR-CMV co-occurrence was scored with hypergeometric tests, and a repertoire-size bias correction was applied to TCR pairs. In a later analysis, false discovery rates were estimated by permuting HLA or CMV assignments 20 times. A later analysis grouped co-occurring TCRs with DBSCAN, adding TCRdist sequence similarity when clustering within HLA-allele-positive subsets. Repertoires with fewer than 30,000 or more than 120,000 public chains were left out of co-occurrence clustering, as were four to six repertoires with anomalous nucleotide sharing. TCRdb took this table from immuneACCESS and kept in-frame rearrangements with V and J called. Such tables lack part of the clones; where checked against another copy, unresolved V genes explain under half of the gap, and the rest is unexplained. The DNA was the basis for D and trimming; V, J and clone size are from that table. The sample table records under 200,000 clones; roughly 75% of these occur just once. The biggest ten clones account for around 7.7% of the sample.

The cohort comprised around 690 healthy bone marrow donors. Cohort members were all nominally healthy when sampled, although unrecorded immune exposures were likely present. The donor was CMV seropositive and was included in the group of some 290 seropositive cohort members. A peripheral blood sample was provided by each donor, and peripheral blood mononuclear cells were used for TCR beta sequencing. The Qiagen DNeasy Blood Extraction Kit was used to extract genomic DNA from the blood cell samples. General findings and caveats noted by the study authors: A later analysis found that most CMV-associated TCR beta chains appeared HLA-restricted, with HLA associations seemingly driven largely by CMV exposure. It was suggested by the authors that the approach could potentially be generalized to other disease states and immunological phenotypes. The study listed approximately 150 TCR beta chains as associated with cytomegalovirus. A later analysis reported that several top co-occurrence clusters appeared linked to parvovirus B19, influenza, CMV and Epstein-Barr virus. Because HLA typing was missing for some donors at each locus, association tests included only the typed subset. In a later analysis, HLA-associated TCR beta chains were found to be more clonally expanded and to have lower generation probabilities than equally common non-associated chains. Sequencing depth was assumed to be roughly uniform across donors in the presence/absence analyses, though that assumption may not hold. A further reported finding was that TCR beta sequences accurately predicted the HLA-A and HLA-B alleles for most subjects in the first cohort. The cohort was sequenced for TCR beta chains only, and without alpha or paired-chain data the features that could be detected were limited. A cluster of highly shared sequence variants was judged likely to be a technical artifact of the sequencing pipeline. A later analysis found that TCR association rates varied across HLA loci, with DRB1 alleles showing the most associated TCRs and HLA-C alleles the fewest. In an earlier analysis of a few hundred of the donors, most TCR beta V segments were observed in productive rearrangements about 90% or about 30% of the time, broadly matching IMGT annotations. A later genetic analysis reported fewer N-insertions in productive TCRs among donors in an Asian-associated ancestry cluster than the 666-donor mean. When HLA alleles, especially DR and DQ, strongly co-occurred, TCR associations were difficult to assign to individual alleles. Linkage disequilibrium might explain the correlated functional status among segregating V segments, but an unknown experimental factor could not be ruled out. About 15 rarely observed V segments, including chromosome 9 orphons, were excluded from the earlier analysis of about 500 of the donors because counts were too low. For the cohort, immune exposure information was limited to CMV serostatus. Cytomegalovirus status was reported to be diagnosed by the classifier with high specificity and sensitivity in both the original and validation cohorts. Some IMGT-functional V segments, including TRBV6-2 and TRBV6-3, could not be distinguished by the 87-base-pair reads and were therefore excluded. Specific HLA alleles were associated with 15,000 to 20,000 TCR beta sequences at a false discovery rate of 0.05 in a later analysis. A few of the identified cytomegalovirus-associated TCR beta chains were confirmed in vitro to be specific for cytomegalovirus antigens. Most TCR sequences were observed very rarely across donors, whereas some public TCRs were present in many individuals. In a later genetic analysis, a missense DCLRE1C variant was associated with V-gene and J-gene trimming of TCR beta chains, and the association was replicated in an independent cohort.

Remarks on this clone: No antigen is known for it. Base qualities were left out, and no much larger clone turns up one base away.

The specimen was PBMCs. This chain joins TRBV6-5 to TRBJ2-2; 10 central nucleotides agree with TRBD1. This TCR came from a middle-aged woman in good health and CMV-seropositive. The CDR3: CASSRDRGNTGELFF. The nucleotide sequence reads as follows: TGTGCCAGCAGCAGGGACAGGGGTAACACCGGGGAGCTGTTTTTT.